This T cell receptor (beta chain) emerged from a study of blood T cell repertoires in COVID-19. Looking at the study overall: T cells, B-cell-depleted T cells, or PBMCs supplied cDNA or gDNA.

CDR1 is SQVTM and CDR2 is ANQGSEA in the germline V gene. The CDR3 totals 13 residues. The V gene end was trimmed by 6 bases and the J gene end by 5 bases; junction bases not matched to a gene: 10. Data came from immunoSEQ multiplex PCR; TCRdb stores just in-frame clones and leaves some out. The profile shows fewer than 250,000 clones, 80% of them singletons. This clonotype was obtained from a man in his 60s with acute or convalescent COVID-19. Sequenced input: peripheral blood. V usage is TRBV29-1 and J usage is TRBJ2-7; 7 bases are a match to TRBD1. The CDR3 bases are TGCAGCGTCGGGACCCGGACAGGCAACGAGCAGTACTTC. This codes for CSVGTRTGNEQYF.